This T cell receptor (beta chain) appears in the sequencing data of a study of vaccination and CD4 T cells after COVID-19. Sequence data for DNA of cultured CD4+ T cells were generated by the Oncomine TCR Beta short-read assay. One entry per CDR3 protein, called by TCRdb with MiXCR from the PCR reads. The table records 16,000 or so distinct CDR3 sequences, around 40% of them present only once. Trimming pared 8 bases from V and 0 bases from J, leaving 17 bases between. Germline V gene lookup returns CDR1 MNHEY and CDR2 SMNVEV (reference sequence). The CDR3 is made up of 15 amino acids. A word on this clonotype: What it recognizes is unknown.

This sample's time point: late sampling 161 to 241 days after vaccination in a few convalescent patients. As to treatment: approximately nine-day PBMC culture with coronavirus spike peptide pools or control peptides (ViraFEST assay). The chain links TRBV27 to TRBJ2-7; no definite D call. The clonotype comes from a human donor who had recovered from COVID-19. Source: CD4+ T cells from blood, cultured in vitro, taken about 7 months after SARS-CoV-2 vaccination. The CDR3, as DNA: TGTGCCAGCGCCCCCCAGTTGGGCAACTCCTACGAGCAGTACTTC. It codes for CASAPQLGNSYEQYF.